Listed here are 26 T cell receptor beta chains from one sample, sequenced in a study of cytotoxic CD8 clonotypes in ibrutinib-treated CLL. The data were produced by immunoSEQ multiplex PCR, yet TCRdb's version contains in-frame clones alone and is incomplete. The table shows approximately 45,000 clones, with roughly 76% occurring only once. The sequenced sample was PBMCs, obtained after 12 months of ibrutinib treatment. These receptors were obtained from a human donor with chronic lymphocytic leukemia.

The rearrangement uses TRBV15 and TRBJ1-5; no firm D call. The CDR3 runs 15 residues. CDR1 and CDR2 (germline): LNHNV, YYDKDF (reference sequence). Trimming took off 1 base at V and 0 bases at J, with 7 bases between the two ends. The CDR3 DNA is TGTGCCACCAGCAGAGCGCAGATTAGCAATCAGCCCCAGCATTTT. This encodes CATSRAQISNQPQHF.

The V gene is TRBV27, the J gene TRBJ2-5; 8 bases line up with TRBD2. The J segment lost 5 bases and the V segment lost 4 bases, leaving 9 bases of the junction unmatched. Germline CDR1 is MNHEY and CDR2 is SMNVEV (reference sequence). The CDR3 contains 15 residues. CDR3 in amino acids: CASSSGGSDWETQYF. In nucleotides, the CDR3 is TGTGCCAGCAGTTCGGGGGGGTCGGATTGGGAGACCCAGTACTTC.

The CDR3 sequence: CASSHREVGSPLHF. CDR3 coding DNA: TGTGCCAGCAGTCACAGGGAAGTGGGTTCACCCCTCCACTTT. The chain is built from TRBV2 and TRBJ1-6; TRBD1 might be the D (6 bases). The CDR3 totals 14 residues. V was clipped by 5 bases and J by 9 bases, with 14 bases between them. Germline V gene sequence: CDR1 SNHLY, CDR2 FYNNEI.

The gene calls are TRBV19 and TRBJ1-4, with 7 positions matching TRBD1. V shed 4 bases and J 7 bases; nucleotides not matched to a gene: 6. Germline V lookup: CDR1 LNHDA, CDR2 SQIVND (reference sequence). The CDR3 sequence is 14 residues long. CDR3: CASSRGQWGEKLFF. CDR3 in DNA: TGTGCCAGTAGTAGGGGACAGTGGGGTGAAAAACTGTTTTTT.

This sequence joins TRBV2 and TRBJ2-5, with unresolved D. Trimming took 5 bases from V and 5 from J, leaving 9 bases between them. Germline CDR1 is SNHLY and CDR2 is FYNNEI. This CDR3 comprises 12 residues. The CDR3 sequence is CASSPIGETQYF. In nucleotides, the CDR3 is TGTGCCAGCAGTCCGATCGGGGAGACCCAGTACTTC.

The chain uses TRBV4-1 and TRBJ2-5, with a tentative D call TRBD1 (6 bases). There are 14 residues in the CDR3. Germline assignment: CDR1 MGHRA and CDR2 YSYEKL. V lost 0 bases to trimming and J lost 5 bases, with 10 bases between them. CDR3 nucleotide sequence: TGCGCCAGCAGCCAAGAGCCTCAGGGGGAGACCCAGTACTTC. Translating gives CASSQEPQGETQYF.

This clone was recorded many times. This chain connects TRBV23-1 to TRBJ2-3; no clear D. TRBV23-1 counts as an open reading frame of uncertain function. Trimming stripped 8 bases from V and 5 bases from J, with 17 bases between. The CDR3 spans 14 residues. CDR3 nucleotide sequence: TGCGCCAGCTTACCCCGGTGGCTCCAAGATACGCAGTATTTT. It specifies CASLPRWLQDTQYF.

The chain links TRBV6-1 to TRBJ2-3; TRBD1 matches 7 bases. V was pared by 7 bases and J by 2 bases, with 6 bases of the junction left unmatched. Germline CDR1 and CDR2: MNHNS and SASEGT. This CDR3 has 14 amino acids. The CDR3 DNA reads TGTGCCAGCAACCAGGACAGGACCACAGATACGCAGTATTTT. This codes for CASNQDRTTDTQYF.

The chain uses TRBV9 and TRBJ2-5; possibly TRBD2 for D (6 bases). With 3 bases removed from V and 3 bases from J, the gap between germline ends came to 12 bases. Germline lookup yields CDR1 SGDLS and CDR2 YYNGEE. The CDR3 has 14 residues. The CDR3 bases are TGTGCCAGCAGCGGTGGTCGCGGGGAAGAGACCCAGTACTTC. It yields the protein CASSGGRGEETQYF.

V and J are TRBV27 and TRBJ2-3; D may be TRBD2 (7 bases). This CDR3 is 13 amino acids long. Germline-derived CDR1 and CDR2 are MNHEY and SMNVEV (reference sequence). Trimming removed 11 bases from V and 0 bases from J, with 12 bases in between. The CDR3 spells CACRGASTDTQYF. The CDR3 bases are TGTGCCTGCCGGGGGGCTAGCACAGATACGCAGTATTTT.

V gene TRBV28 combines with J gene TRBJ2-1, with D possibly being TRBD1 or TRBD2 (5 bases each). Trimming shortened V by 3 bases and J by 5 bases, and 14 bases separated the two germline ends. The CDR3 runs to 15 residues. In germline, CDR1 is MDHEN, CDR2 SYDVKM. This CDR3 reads CASSFGRGPHNEQFF. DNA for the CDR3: TGTGCCAGCAGTTTCGGTAGGGGACCTCACAATGAGCAGTTCTTC.

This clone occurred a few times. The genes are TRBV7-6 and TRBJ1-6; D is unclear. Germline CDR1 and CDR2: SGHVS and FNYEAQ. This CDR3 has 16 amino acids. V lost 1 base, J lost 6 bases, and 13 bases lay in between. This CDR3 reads CASSLDVPDLNSPLHF. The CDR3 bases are TGTGCCAGCAGCTTAGATGTCCCAGATCTTAATTCACCCCTCCACTTT.

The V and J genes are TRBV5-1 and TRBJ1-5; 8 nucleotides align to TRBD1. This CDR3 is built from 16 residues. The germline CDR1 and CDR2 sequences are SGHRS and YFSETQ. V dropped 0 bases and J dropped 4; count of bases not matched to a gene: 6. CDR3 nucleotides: TGCGCCAGCAGCTTGGCAGGGGGCGACCGAAATCAGCCCCAGCATTTT. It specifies CASSLAGGDRNQPQHF. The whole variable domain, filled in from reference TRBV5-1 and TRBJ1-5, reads KAGVTQTPRYLIKTRGQQVTLSCSPISGHRSVSWYQQTPGQGLQFLFEYFSETQRNKGNFPGRFSGRQFSNSRSEMNVSTLELGDSALYLCASSLAGGDRNQPQHFGDGTRLSIL.

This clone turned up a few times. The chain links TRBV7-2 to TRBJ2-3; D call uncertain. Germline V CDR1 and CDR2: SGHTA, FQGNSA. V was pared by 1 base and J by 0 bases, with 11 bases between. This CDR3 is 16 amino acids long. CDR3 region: CASSLDPTISTDTQYF. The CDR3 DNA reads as TGTGCCAGCAGCTTAGACCCCACAATAAGCACAGATACGCAGTATTTT.

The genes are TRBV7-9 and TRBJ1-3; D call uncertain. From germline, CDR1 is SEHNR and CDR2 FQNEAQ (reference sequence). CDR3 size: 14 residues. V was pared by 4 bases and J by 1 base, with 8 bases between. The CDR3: CASSYKASGNTIYF. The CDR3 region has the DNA TGTGCCAGCAGCTATAAGGCTTCTGGAAACACCATATATTTT.

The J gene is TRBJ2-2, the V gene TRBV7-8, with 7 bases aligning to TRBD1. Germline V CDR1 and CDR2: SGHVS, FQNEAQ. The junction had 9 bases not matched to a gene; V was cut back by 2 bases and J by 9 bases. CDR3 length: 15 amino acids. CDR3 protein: CASSLRQGIDRELFF. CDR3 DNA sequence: TGTGCCAGCAGCTTAAGACAGGGCATCGACCGGGAGCTGTTTTTT.

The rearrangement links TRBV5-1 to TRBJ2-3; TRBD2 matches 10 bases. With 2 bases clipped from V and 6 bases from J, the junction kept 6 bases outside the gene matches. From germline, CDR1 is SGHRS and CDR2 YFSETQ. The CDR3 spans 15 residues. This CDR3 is CASSLKLAGMDTQYF. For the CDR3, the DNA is TGCGCCAGCAGCTTAAAACTAGCGGGGATGGATACGCAGTATTTT.

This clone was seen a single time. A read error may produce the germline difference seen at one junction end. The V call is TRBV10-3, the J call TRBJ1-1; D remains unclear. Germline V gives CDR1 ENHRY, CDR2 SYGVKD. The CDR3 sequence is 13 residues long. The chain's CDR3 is CASSSERGTEAFF. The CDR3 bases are TGTGCCAGCAGTTCGGAACGAGGCACTGAAGCTTTCTTT.

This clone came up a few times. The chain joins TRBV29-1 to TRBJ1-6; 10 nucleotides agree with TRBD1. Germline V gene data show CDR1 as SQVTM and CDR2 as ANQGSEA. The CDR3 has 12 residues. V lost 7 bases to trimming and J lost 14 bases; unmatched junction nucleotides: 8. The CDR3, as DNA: TGCAGCGCTTTGGGACAGGGGACCACCCTCCACTTT. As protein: CSALGQGTTLHF. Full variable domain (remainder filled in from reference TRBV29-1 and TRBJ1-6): SAVISQKPSRDICQRGTSLTIQCQVDSQVTMMFWYRQQPGQSLTLIATANQGSEATYESGFVIDKFPISRPNLTFSTLTVSNMSPEDSSIYLCSALGQGTTLHFGNGTRLTVT.

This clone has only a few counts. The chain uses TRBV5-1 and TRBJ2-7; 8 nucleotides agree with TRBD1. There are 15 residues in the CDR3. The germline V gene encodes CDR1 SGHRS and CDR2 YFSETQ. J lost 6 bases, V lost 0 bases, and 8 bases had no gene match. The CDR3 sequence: CASSLAWGGQGEQYF. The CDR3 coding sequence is TGCGCCAGCAGCTTGGCCTGGGGAGGACAGGGCGAGCAGTACTTC.

In nucleotides, the CDR3 is TGTGCCAGCAGCCTCGACAGGGCGGGCTCTGGAAACACCATATATTTT. Amino acids: CASSLDRAGSGNTIYF. The chain combines TRBV2 with TRBJ1-3; TRBD1 aligns across 7 bases. With 6 bases clipped from V and 0 bases from J, the junction kept 8 bases outside the gene matches. CDR1 SNHLY and CDR2 FYNNEI come from the germline V gene. This CDR3 region has 16 residues.

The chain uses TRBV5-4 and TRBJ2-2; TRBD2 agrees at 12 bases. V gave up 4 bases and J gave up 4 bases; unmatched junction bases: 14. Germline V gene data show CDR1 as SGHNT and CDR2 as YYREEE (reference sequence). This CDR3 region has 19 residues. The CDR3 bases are TGTGCCAGCAGCCCCAGGGCTAGCGGGGGGGCGTTAAGCACCGGGGAGCTGTTTTTT. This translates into CASSPRASGGALSTGELFF.

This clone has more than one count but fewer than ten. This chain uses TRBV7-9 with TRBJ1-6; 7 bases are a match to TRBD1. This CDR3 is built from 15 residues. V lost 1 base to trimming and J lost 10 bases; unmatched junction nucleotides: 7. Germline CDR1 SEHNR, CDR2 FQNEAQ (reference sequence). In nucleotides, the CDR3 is TGTGCCAGCAGCTTAGGGGGCAGGGGGGCCTCACCCCTCCACTTT. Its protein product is CASSLGGRGASPLHF.

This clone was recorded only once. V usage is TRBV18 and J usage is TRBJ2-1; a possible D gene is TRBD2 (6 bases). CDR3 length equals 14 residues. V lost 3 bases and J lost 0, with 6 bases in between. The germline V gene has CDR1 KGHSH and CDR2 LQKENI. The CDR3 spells CASSPGGSYNEQFF. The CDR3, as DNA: TGTGCCAGCTCACCGGGGGGCTCCTACAATGAGCAGTTCTTC.

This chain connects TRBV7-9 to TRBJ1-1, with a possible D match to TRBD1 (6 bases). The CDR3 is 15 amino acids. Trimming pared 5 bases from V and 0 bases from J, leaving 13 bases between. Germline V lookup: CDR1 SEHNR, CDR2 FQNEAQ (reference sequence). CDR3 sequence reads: CASSRGGGMNTEAFF. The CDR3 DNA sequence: TGTGCCAGCAGCAGAGGAGGGGGGATGAACACTGAAGCTTTCTTT.

CDR3 residues: CATSRGRAQETQYF. The CDR3 region has the DNA TGTGCCACCAGCAGGGGCAGGGCCCAAGAGACCCAGTACTTC. The chain recombines TRBV15 with TRBJ2-5; perhaps TRBD1 as D (5 bases). Deletions cut 3 bases from V and 1 base from J, with 9 bases between. The CDR3 runs 14 residues. Looked up from germline, CDR1 is LNHNV and CDR2 is YYDKDF (reference sequence).